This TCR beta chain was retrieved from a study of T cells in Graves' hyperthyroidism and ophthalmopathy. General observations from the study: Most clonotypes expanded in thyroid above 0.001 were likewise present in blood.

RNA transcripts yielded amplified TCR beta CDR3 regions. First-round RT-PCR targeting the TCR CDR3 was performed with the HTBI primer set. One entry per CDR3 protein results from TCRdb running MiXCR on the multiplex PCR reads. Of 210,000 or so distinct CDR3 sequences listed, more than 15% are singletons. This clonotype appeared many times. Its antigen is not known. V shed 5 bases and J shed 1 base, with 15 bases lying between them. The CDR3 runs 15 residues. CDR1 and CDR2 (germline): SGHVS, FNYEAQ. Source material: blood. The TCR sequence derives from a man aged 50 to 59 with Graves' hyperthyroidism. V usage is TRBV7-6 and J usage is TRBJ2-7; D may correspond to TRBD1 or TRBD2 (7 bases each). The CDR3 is CASSPGGDASYEQYF. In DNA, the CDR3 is TGTGCCAGCAGCCCAGGGGGGGACGCTTCCTACGAGCAGTACTTC. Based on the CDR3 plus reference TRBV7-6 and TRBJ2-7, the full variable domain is GAGVSQSPRYKVTKRGQDVALRCDPISGHVSLYWYRQALGQGPEFLTYFNYEAQQDKSGLPNDRFSAERPEGSISTLTIQRTEQRDSAMYRCASSPGGDASYEQYFGPGTRLTVT.